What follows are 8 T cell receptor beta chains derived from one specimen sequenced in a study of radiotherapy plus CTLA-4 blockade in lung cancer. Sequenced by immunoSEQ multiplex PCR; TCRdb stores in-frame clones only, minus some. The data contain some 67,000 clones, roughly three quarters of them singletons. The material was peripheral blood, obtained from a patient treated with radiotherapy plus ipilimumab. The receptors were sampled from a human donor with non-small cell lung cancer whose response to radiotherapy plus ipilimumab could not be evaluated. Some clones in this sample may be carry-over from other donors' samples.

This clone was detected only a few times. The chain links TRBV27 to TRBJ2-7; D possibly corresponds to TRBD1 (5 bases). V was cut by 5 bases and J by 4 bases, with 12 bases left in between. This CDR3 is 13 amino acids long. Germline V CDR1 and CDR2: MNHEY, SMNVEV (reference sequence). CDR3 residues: CASSTLTEYEQYF. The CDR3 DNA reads TGTGCCAGCAGTACGTTGACAGAGTACGAGCAGTACTTC.

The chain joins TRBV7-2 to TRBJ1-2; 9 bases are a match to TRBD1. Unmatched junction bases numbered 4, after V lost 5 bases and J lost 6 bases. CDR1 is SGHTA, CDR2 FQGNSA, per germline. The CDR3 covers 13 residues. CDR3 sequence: CASSARDRDGYTF. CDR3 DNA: TGTGCCAGCAGCGCCCGGGACAGGGATGGCTACACCTTC.

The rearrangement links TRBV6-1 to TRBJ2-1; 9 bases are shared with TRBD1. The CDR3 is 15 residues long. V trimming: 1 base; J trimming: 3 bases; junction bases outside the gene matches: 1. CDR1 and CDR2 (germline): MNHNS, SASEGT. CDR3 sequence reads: CASSEGDRVYNEQFF. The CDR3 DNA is TGTGCCAGCAGTGAAGGGGACAGGGTCTACAATGAGCAGTTCTTC.

CDR3 nucleotides: TGTGCCAGCAGCTTGGGGGACAGCCTTGGGGGCTACACCTTC. Protein sequence: CASSLGDSLGGYTF. The genes are TRBV5-6 and TRBJ1-2; 7 bases are shared with TRBD1. Germline trimming cut 0 bases from V and 8 bases from J; bases unmatched to any gene: 7. The CDR3 runs to 14 residues. The germline V gene has CDR1 SGHDT and CDR2 YYEEEE.

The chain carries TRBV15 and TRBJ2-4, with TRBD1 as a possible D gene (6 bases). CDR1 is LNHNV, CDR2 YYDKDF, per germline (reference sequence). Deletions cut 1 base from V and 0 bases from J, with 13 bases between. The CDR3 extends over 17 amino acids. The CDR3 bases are TGTGCCACCAGCAGAGTGTGGGGGCGCGGAGCCAAAAACATTCAGTACTTC. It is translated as CATSRVWGRGAKNIQYF.

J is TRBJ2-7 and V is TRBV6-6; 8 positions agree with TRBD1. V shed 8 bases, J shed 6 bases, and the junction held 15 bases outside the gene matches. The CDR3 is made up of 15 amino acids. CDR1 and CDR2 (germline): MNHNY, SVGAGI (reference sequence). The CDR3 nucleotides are TGTGCCAGCGAAAGCCGGGGGCAGGGGGCGGGCGAGCAGTACTTC. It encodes CASESRGQGAGEQYF.

The CDR3 is CASSQGSGFGHEQYF. CDR3 nucleotides: TGTGCCAGCAGCCAGGGTTCGGGGTTTGGCCACGAGCAGTACTTC. The chain recombines TRBV14 with TRBJ2-7; tentative D call: TRBD2 (5 bases). The ends were cut back, 3 bases at V and 5 bases at J, with 17 bases in the middle. Germline V gene sequence: CDR1 SGHDN, CDR2 FVKESK. The CDR3 contains 15 residues. Drawing the rest from reference TRBV14 and TRBJ2-7, the complete variable domain is EAGVTQFPSHSVIEKGQTVTLRCDPISGHDNLYWYRRVMGKEIKFLLHFVKESKQDESGMPNNRFLAERTGGTYSTLKVQPAELEDSGVYFCASSQGSGFGHEQYFGPGTRLTVT.

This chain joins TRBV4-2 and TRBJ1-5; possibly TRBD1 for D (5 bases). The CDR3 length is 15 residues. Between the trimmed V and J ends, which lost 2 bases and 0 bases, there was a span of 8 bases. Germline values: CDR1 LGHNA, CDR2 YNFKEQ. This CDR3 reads CASSQMDTSNQPQHF. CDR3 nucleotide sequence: TGTGCCAGCAGCCAAATGGACACTAGCAATCAGCCCCAGCATTTT.